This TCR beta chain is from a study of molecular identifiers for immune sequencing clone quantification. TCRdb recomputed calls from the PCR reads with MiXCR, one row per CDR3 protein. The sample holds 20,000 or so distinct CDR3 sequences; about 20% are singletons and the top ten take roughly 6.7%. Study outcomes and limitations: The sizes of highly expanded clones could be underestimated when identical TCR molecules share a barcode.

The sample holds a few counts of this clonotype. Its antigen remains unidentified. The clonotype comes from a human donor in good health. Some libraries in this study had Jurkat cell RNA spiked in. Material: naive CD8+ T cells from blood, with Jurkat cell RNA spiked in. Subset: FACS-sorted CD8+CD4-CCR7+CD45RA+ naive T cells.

Written as DNA, the CDR3 is TGTGCCAGCACAAACCTGGTCAACTGGTACTCCTACAATGAGCAGTTCTTC. It codes for CASTNLVNWYSYNEQFF. The V call is TRBV6-1, the J call TRBJ2-1, with D hard to call. This CDR3 has 17 amino acids. V lost 7 bases and J lost 0, with 19 bases in between. Germline lookup yields CDR1 MNHNS and CDR2 SASEGT.